What follows describes a single T cell receptor (beta chain). This sample was included in a study of blood T cell repertoires in COVID-19. Clones were read by immunoSEQ multiplex PCR, and TCRdb kept only the in-frame ones, dropping some. Here the sample spans 15,000 to 20,000 clones, more than 75% being singletons. The origin of this receptor is a man between 60 and 75 years old with active COVID-19. Sequencing input: peripheral blood.

CDR3 coding DNA: TGTGCCAGCAGGTCAAGTGCGGTGCGTGGCTACACCTTC. It codes for CASRSSAVRGYTF. This sequence joins TRBV12-3 or TRBV12-4 and TRBJ1-2; D not resolved. This CDR3 contains 13 residues. Trimming took 6 bases from V and 7 from J, leaving 15 bases between them.